The rows below give T cell receptor beta chains drawn from one sample of a study of cytomegalovirus exposure and HLA in healthy donors. The data were produced by immunoSEQ multiplex PCR, yet TCRdb's version contains in-frame clones alone and is incomplete. The table lists 140,000 to 150,000 clones, about 80% of them singletons. The material sequenced was PBMCs. The receptors shown here come from a young woman in good health and CMV-seropositive. Both conserved end residues are part of each CDR3.

TRBV4-1	TRBJ2-4	CASSQDDRAVNIQYF
TRBV5-1	TRBJ1-2	CASSLADQGSRVPSYGHTF
TRBV5-1	TRBJ2-3	CASSFAGTSTDTQYF
TRBV28	TRBJ1-1	CASSLGVGGRAFF
TRBV7-2	TRBJ2-1	CASSLASGARGGEQFF
TRBV5-1	TRBJ1-1	CASSLSTGVVNTEAFF
TRBV6-1	TRBJ1-1	CASTKDRANTEAFF
TRBV19	TRBJ2-5	CASSRGTSNQETQYF
TRBV5-1	NA	CASSSGLAGAPSYEQYF
TRBV6-1	TRBJ1-2	CASWVQGGYGYTF
TRBV6-1	TRBJ1-6	CASSEDAGGGSNSPLHF
TRBV21-1	TRBJ1-3	CASSNRDRDSGNTIYF
TRBV5-1	TRBJ2-5	CASSFKETQYF
TRBV7-9	TRBJ1-4	CASSRPGGGEKLFF
TRBV6-5	TRBJ2-1	CASSLLMRFGNEQFF
TRBV6-5	TRBJ2-6	CASSYSTGSGANVLTF
TRBV19	TRBJ2-3	CASSGAGTADTQYF
TRBV7-6	TRBJ2-7	CASSPRGGAVDEQYF
TRBV7-2	TRBJ2-7	CASSLWAYYEQYF
TRBV7-9	TRBJ1-6	CASSHRQENSPLHF
TRBV28	TRBJ2-5	CASIQTVGQGRETQYF
TRBV19	TRBJ1-1	CASKGQAVTEAFF
TRBV7-9	TRBJ2-4	CASSPWGSGGAGYF
TRBV5-1	TRBJ1-1	CASSLGQGGVAFF
TRBV5-1	TRBJ2-7	CASSLAPGQIYEQYF
TRBV2	TRBJ2-7	CASSEASGGQYF